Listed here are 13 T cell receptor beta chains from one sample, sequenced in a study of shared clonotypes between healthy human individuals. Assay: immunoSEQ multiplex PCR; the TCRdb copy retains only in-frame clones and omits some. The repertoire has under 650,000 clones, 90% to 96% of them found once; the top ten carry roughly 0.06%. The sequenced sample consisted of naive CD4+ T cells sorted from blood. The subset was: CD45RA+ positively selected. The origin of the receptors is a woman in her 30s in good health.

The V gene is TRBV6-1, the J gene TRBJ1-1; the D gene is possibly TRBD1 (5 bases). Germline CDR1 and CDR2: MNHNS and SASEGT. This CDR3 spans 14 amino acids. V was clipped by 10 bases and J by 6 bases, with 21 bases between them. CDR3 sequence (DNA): TGTGCCATTTGGTCGTCGGGGGGTTCCCCTGAAGCTTTCTTT. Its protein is CAIWSSGGSPEAFF.

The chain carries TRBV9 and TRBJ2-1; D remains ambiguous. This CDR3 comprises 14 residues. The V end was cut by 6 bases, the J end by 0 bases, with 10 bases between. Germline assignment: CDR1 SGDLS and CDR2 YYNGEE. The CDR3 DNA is TGTGCCAGCACAAACAGCAGCTCCTACAATGAGCAGTTCTTC. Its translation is CASTNSSSYNEQFF.

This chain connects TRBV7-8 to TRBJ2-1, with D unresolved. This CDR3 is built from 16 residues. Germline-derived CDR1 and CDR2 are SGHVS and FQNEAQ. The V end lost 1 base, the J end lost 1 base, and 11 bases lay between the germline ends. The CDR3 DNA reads TGTGCCAGCAGCTTAGGGCGTCCGGCATCCTACAATGAGCAGTTCTTC. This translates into CASSLGRPASYNEQFF.

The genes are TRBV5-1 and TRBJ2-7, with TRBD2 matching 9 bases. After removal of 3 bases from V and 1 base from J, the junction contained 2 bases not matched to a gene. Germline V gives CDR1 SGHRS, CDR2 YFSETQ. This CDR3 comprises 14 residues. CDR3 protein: CASSWTSVSYEQYF. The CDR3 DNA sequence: TGCGCCAGCAGCTGGACTAGCGTTTCCTACGAGCAGTACTTC.

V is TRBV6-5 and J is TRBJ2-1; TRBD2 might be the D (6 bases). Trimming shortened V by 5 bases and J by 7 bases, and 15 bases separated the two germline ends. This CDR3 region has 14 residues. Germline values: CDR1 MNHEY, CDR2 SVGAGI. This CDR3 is CASSAPGGINEQFF. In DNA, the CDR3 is TGTGCCAGCAGTGCCCCGGGCGGGATAAATGAGCAGTTCTTC.

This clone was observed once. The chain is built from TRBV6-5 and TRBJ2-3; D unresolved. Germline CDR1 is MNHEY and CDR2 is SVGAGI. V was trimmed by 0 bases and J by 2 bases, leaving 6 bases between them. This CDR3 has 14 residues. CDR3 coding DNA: TGTGCCAGCAGTTACTCGGCGACCACAGATACGCAGTATTTT. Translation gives CASSYSATTDTQYF.

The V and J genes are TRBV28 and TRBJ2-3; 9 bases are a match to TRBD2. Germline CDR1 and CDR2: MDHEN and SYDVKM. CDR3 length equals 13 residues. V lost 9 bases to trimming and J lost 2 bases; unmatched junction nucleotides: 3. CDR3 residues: CARLAGNTDTQYF. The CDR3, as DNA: TGTGCCAGGCTAGCGGGAAACACAGATACGCAGTATTTT.

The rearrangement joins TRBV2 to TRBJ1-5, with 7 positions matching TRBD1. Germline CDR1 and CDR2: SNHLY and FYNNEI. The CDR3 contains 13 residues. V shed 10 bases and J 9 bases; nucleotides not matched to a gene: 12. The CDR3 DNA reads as TGTGCCACCTCGGGAGGGGGCTGGGGGCCCCAGCATTTT. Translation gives CATSGGGWGPQHF.

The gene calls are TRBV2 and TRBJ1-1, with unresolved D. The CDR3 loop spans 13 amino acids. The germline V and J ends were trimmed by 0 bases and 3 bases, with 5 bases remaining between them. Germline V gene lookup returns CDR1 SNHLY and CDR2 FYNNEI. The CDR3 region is CASSEAGDTEAFF. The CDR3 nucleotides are TGTGCCAGCAGTGAAGCCGGGGACACTGAAGCTTTCTTT.

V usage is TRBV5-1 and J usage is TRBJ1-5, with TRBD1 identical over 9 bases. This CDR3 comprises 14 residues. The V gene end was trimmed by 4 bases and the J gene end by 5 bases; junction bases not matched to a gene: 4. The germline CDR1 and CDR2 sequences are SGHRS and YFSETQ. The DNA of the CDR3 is TGCGCCAGCAGCCCGGGACAGGGCGATCAGCCCCAGCATTTT. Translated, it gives CASSPGQGDQPQHF.

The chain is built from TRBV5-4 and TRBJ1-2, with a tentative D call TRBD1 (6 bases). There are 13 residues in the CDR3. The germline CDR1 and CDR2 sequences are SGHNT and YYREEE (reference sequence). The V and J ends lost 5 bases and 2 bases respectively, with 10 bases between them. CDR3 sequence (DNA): TGTGCCAGCAGACCAACAGGGAACTATGGCTACACCTTC. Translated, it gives CASRPTGNYGYTF. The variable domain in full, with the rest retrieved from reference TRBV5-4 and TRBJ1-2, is ETGVTQSPTHLIKTRGQQVTLRCSSQSGHNTVSWYQQALGQGPQFIFQYYREEENGRGNFPPRFSGLQFPNYSSELNVNALELDDSALYLCASRPTGNYGYTFGSGTRLTVV.

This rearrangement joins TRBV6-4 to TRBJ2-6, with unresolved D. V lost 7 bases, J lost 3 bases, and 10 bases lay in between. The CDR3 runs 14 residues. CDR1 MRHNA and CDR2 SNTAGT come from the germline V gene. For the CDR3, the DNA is TGTGCCAGCAAAAAGGATTATGGGGCCAACGTCCTGACTTTC. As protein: CASKKDYGANVLTF.

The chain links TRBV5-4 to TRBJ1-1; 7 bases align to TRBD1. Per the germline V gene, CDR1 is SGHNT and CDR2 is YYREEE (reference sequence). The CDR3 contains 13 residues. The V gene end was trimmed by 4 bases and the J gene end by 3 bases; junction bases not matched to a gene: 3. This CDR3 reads CASSRDSYTEAFF. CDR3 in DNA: TGTGCCAGCAGCCGGGACAGTTACACTGAAGCTTTCTTT.